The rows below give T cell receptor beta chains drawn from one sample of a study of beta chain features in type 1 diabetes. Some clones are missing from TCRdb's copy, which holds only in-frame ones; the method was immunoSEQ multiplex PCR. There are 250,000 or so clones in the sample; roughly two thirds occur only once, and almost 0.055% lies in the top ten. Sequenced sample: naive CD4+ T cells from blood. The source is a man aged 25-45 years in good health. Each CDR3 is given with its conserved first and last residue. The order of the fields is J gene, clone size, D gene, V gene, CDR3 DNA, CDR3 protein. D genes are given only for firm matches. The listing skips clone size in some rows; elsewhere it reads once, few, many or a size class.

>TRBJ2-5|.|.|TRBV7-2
TGTGCCAGCAGTCAGACCCCCCGGAGGTTGGAGACCCAGTACTTC
CASSQTPRRLETQYF
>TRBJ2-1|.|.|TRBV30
TGTGCCTGGAGGGGGGGCTCCTACAATGAGCAGTTCTTC
CAWRGGSYNEQFF
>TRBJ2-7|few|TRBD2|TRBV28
TGTGCCAGCAGTTCCGATGGACTAGCGGGAAACTACGAGCAGTACTTC
CASSSDGLAGNYEQYF
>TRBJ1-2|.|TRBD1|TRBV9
TGTGCCAGCAGCGCCCGGACAGGGCTTTCTGGCTACACCTTC
CASSARTGLSGYTF
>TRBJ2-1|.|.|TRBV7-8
TGTGCCAGCAGCTTAGTAGGGAGTGGGAAGTTCTTC
CASSLVGSGKFF
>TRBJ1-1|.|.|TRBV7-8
TGTGCCAGCAGCTTAGCGGAGGGCAACACTGAAGCTTTCTTT
CASSLAEGNTEAFF
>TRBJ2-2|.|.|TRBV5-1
TGCGCCAGCAGCTCGACGGGCCCCGGCGGGGAGCTGTTTTTT
CASSSTGPGGELFF
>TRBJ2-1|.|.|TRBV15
TGTGCCACCAGCCCGGACTACCGGGTCGAGAATGAGCAGTTCTTC
CATSPDYRVENEQFF
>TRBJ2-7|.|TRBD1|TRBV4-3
TGCGCCAGCAGCCAAGTAGACAGGGGCCTCCCGTACTTC
CASSQVDRGLPYF
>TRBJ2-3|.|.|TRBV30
TGTGCCTGGAGTGACTTCACAGATACGCAGTATTTT
CAWSDFTDTQYF
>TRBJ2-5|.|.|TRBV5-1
TGCGCCAGCAGCTCGCCTCAGGCCCAAGAGACCCAGTACTTC
CASSSPQAQETQYF
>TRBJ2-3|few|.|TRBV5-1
TGCGCCAGCAGCTTGGTCCCCGGAATAGATACGCAGTATTTT
CASSLVPGIDTQYF
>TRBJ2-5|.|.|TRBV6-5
TGTGCCAGCAGTTATGGGGGGAAGGGTGAGACCCAGTACTTC
CASSYGGKGETQYF
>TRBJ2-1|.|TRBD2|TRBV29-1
TGCAGCGTCCAAAAGTCGGGGGGTGAGCAGTTCTTC
CSVQKSGGEQFF
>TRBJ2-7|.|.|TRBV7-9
TGTGCCAGCAGCTTATCCGGGGATGAGCAGTACTTC
CASSLSGDEQYF
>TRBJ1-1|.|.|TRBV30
TGTGCCTGCCATAGGCAGTGGCAGGTTGAAGCTTTCTTT
CACHRQWQVEAFF
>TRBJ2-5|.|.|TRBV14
TGTGCCAGCAGCCAAGGTCTGACAGTCCAAGAGACCCAGTACTTC
CASSQGLTVQETQYF
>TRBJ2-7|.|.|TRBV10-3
TGTGCCGCGGTACAAGGGGGGTCTTGGGAGCAGTACTTC
CAAVQGGSWEQYF
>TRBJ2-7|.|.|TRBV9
TGTGCCAGCAGCGTAGTAATTTGTGGGCTAGCGTCCTTCGGCCTCGAGCAGTACTTC
CASSVVICGLASFGLEQYF
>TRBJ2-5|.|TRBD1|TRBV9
TGTGCCAGCAGCGTAGGGACAGGGGAAGAGACCCAGTACTTC
CASSVGTGEETQYF
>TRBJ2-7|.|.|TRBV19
TGTGCCAGTAGTATATTTTCCCGGGAAGAGCAGTACTTC
CASSIFSREEQYF
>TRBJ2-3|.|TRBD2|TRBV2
TGTGCCAGCAGTGTCAGCGGGAGAGGCACAGATACGCAGTATTTT
CASSVSGRGTDTQYF
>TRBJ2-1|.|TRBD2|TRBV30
TGTGCCAGTCCGGGACTAGCGGGATACAATGAGCAGTTCTTC
CASPGLAGYNEQFF
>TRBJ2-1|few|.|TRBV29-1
TGCAGCGGGAGTGGGCCTTACTACAATGAGCAGTTCTTC
CSGSGPYYNEQFF
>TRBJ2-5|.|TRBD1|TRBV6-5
TGTGCCAGCAGTAGGGACAGGGAGACGTCGGAGACCCAGTACTTC
CASSRDRETSETQYF
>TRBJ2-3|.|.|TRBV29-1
TGCAGCGTTAGGGGTCGGGTAACAGATACGCAGTATTTT
CSVRGRVTDTQYF
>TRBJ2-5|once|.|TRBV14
TGTGCCAGCAGCCAATCCGCCCCCGCGTCCCAGTACTTC
CASSQSAPASQYF
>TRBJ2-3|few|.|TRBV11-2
TGTGCCAGCAGCTTAAGCAGGGCCACAGATACGCAGTATTTT
CASSLSRATDTQYF
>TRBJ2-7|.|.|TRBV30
TGTGCCTGGTCCGCAGGGACCTACTACGAGCAGTACTTC
CAWSAGTYYEQYF
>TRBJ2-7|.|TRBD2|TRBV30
TGTGCCTGGAGTGTAGACGGGAGGTTCCCTAACGAGCAGTACTTC
CAWSVDGRFPNEQYF
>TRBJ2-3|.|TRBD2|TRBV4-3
TGCGCCAGCAGCCGGATTGGCCGTCTAGCGGGAGTATTCCCAGATACGCAGTATTTT
CASSRIGRLAGVFPDTQYF